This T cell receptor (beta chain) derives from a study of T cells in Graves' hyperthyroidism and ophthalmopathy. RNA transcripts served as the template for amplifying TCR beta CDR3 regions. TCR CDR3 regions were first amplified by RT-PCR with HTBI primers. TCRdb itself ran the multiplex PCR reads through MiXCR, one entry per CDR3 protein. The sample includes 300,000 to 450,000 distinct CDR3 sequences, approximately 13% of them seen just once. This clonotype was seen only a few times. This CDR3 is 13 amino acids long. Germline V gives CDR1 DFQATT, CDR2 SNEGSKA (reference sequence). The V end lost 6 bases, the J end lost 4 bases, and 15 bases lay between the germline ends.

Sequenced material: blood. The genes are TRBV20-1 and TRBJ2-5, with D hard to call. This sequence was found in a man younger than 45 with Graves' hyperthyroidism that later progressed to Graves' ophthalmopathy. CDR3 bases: TGCAGTGCACCTTATACCTGGGGAGAGACCCAGTACTTC. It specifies CSAPYTWGETQYF.